Below are 10 T cell receptor beta chains sequenced from a single sample in a study of blood T cell repertoires in COVID-19. Profiled with immunoSEQ multiplex PCR; TCRdb holds only in-frame clones, not every one. This table has about 300,000 clones, around 87% appearing once. Sequencing was performed on peripheral blood. The origin of the receptors is a man in his 70s with acute or convalescent COVID-19.

J is TRBJ2-7 and V is TRBV10-2; 9 bases fit TRBD2. Trimming took 7 bases from V and 3 from J; bases not matched to a gene: 13. CDR1 is WSHSY and CDR2 is SAAADI in the germline V gene. CDR3 length: 16 amino acids. Written as DNA, the CDR3 is TGCGCCAGCAATCACCAGGCTAGCGGGATTTACTACGAGCAGTACTTC. It yields the protein CASNHQASGIYYEQYF.

Points on this clone: This may be a read error, as it is one base from a much larger clone. The chain employs TRBV9 and TRBJ2-7; TRBD2 is a possible D gene (6 bases). The CDR3 is 13 amino acids. The V end was cut by 2 bases, the J end by 2 bases, with 8 bases between. CDR1 SGDLS and CDR2 YYNGEE come from the germline V gene. The CDR3 here is CASSVSGTYEQYF. CDR3 coding DNA: TGTGCCAGCAGCGTTAGCGGTACCTACGAGCAGTACTTC.

Notes on this clone: This CDR3 is also generated by other DNA sequences in the sample. The chain has TRBV9 and TRBJ2-2; perhaps TRBD2 as D (5 bases). The length of the CDR3 is 12 residues. Germline CDR1 reads SGDLS; CDR2 reads YYNGEE. Trimming stripped 1 base from V and 7 bases from J, with 5 bases between. CDR3 protein: CASSVRGGELFF. Here the CDR3 DNA reads TGTGCCAGCAGCGTACGGGGCGGGGAGCTGTTTTTT.

The chain carries TRBV5-1 and TRBJ1-2; 7 bases map to TRBD1. V shed 1 base, J shed 4 bases, and the junction held 10 bases outside the gene matches. The CDR3 contains 16 residues. Germline CDR1 SGHRS, CDR2 YFSETQ. The CDR3 region is CASSLTGQTPTYGYTF. The DNA of the CDR3 is TGCGCCAGCAGCTTGACGGGACAGACTCCTACCTATGGCTACACCTTC.

Concerning this clone itself: This same CDR3 is encoded by further DNA sequences in the sample. This chain's CDR3 is CASSRGTEAFF. The CDR3 nucleotides read TGTGCCAGCAGTCGCGGGACTGAAGCTTTCTTT. The V call is TRBV3-1 (or the pseudogene TRBV3-2), the J call TRBJ1-1; D unresolved. Germline V gene lookup returns CDR1 LGHDT and CDR2 YNNKEL (reference sequence). With 6 bases removed from V and 5 bases from J, the gap between germline ends came to 7 bases. The CDR3 totals 11 residues.

The rearrangement uses TRBV19 and TRBJ1-4, with 7 bases fitting TRBD1. The CDR3 extends over 15 amino acids. Germline V gene lookup returns CDR1 LNHDA and CDR2 SQIVND (reference sequence). Unmatched junction bases numbered 7, after V lost 4 bases and J lost 5 bases. In DNA, the CDR3 is TGTGCCAGTAGTACCTGGACAGGCCCGAATGAAAAACTGTTTTTT. This encodes CASSTWTGPNEKLFF.

The chain links TRBV7-2 to TRBJ1-5; unclear D gene. The germline V gene has CDR1 SGHTA and CDR2 FQGNSA. Trimming removed 1 base at V and 10 bases at J, with 11 bases between. This CDR3 is 13 amino acids long. For the CDR3, the DNA is TGTGCCAGCAGCTTAGGACCCGGGGAACCCCAGCATTTT. Protein: CASSLGPGEPQHF.

The CDR3 bases are TGTGCCATCAGGGACAGGGTTTACACAGATACGCAGTATTTT. The encoded protein is CAIRDRVYTDTQYF. This chain joins TRBV10-3 and TRBJ2-3; 8 bases fit TRBD1. This CDR3 spans 14 amino acids. CDR1 ENHRY and CDR2 SYGVKD come from the germline V gene. V dropped 6 bases and J dropped 2; count of bases not matched to a gene: 4.

This chain joins TRBV19 and TRBJ1-4; D is undetermined. Germline V gene sequence: CDR1 LNHDA, CDR2 SQIVND (reference sequence). V was cut by 7 bases and J by 4 bases, with 13 bases left in between. The CDR3 sequence is 14 residues long. Here the CDR3 reads CASTLYGDNEKLFF. For the CDR3, the DNA is TGTGCCAGTACCCTCTACGGGGATAATGAAAAACTGTTTTTT.

This clone was detected only a few times. This chain joins TRBV14 and TRBJ2-3; 7 bases match TRBD2. CDR1 is SGHDN and CDR2 is FVKESK in the germline V gene. The CDR3 runs to 15 residues. Unmatched junction bases numbered 6, after V lost 5 bases and J lost 1 base. Here the CDR3 DNA reads TGTGCCAGCAGCTTTACTAGCGCAGGCACAGATACGCAGTATTTT. Encoded protein: CASSFTSAGTDTQYF.